Following are 5 T cell receptor beta chains from one sample sequenced in a study of CD8+ T cells in alopecia areata. cDNA prepared by RNA extraction and subsequent reverse transcription served as the template for sequencing. Here immunoSEQ multiplex PCR was the method, and the copy in TCRdb shows in-frame clones only, minus some. The sample contains roughly 150,000 clones, around 55% of which appear only once. The specimen was CD4+ T cells sorted from blood. These receptor sequences come from a human donor in good health.

The J gene is TRBJ1-2, the V gene TRBV25-1; D gene unclear. Germline CDR1 MGHDK, CDR2 SYGVNS. Trimming left V 0 bases short and J 9 bases short, with 2 bases between. The CDR3 contains 10 residues. DNA for the CDR3: TGTGCCAGCAGTGAATATCGCTACACCTTC. It is translated as CASSEYRYTF.

This clone has just a few counts. The V gene is TRBV28, the J gene TRBJ2-7, with TRBD1 matching over 7 bases. There are 11 residues in the CDR3. Unmatched junction bases numbered 0, after V lost 8 bases and J lost 2 bases. Germline V gives CDR1 MDHEN, CDR2 SYDVKM. The CDR3 region has the DNA TGTGCCAGCGGGACAGCCTACGAGCAGTACTTC. Translating gives CASGTAYEQYF. Complete variable domain (other parts from reference TRBV28 and TRBJ2-7): DVKVTQSSRYLVKRTGEKVFLECVQDMDHENMFWYRQDPGLGLRLIYFSYDVKMKEKGDIPEGYSVSREKKERFSLILESASTNQTSMYLCASGTAYEQYFGPGTRLTVT.

A word on this clone: Other DNA sequences in the same sample also yield this CDR3. V gene TRBV2 combines with J gene TRBJ2-5, with no clear D. The germline V gene has CDR1 SNHLY and CDR2 FYNNEI. Trimming removed 2 bases at V and 5 bases at J, with 3 bases between. The CDR3 spans 11 residues. In nucleotides, the CDR3 is TGTGCCAGCAGTGAACTTGAGACCCAGTACTTC. Translation: CASSELETQYF.

The chain has TRBV5-1 and TRBJ2-7; 10 bases line up with TRBD2. This CDR3 comprises 15 residues. In germline, CDR1 is SGHRS, CDR2 YFSETQ. V shed 4 bases and J 2 bases; nucleotides not matched to a gene: 6. In DNA, the CDR3 is TGCGCCAGCAGCAAAATAGCGGGAGGCACCTACGAGCAGTACTTC. It is translated as CASSKIAGGTYEQYF.

This clone was seen a few times. The CDR3 is CASTGHTEAFF. CDR3 DNA sequence: TGTGCCAGCACGGGGCACACTGAAGCTTTCTTT. This rearrangement joins TRBV27 to TRBJ1-1, with D possibly being TRBD1 (5 bases). Trimming shortened V by 7 bases and J by 3 bases, and 6 bases separated the two germline ends. CDR1 is MNHEY, CDR2 SMNVEV, per germline (reference sequence). The CDR3 sequence is 11 residues long.